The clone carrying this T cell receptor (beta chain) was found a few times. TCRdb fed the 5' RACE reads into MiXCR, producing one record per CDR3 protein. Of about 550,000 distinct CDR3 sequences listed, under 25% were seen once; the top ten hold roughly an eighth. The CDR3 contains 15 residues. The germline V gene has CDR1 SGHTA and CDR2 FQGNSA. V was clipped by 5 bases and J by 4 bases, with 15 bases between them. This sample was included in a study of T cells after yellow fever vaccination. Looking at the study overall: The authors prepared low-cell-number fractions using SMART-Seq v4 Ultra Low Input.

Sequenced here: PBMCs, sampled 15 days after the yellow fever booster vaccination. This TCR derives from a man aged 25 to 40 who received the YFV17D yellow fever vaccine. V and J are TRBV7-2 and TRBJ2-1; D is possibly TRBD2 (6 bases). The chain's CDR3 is CASSAPGLEYNEQFF. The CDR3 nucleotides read TGTGCCAGCAGCGCACCGGGACTGGAATACAATGAGCAGTTCTTC.